The next 3 T cell receptor beta chains were all read from a single sample in a study of cytomegalovirus exposure and HLA in healthy donors. Using immunoSEQ multiplex PCR, the repertoire was profiled, and TCRdb retains in-frame clones only, with some absent. The repertoire holds under 200,000 clones, with about 90% as singletons. Sequencing was performed on PBMCs. These receptors were taken from a woman aged 18-29 years in good health and CMV-seropositive.

This chain connects TRBV4-1 to TRBJ1-6; tentative D call: TRBD1 (6 bases). This CDR3 has 17 residues. Deletions cut 3 bases from V and 10 bases from J, with 22 bases between. The germline V gene has CDR1 MGHRA and CDR2 YSYEKL. The CDR3 nucleotides read TGCGCCAGCAGCCAGGACACAATACAGGGCATAGGGTCACCCCTCCACTTT. Translating gives CASSQDTIQGIGSPLHF.

This sequence joins TRBV9 and TRBJ1-4; TRBD1 might be the D (6 bases). The CDR3 loop spans 16 amino acids. V lost 0 bases and J 0 bases, leaving 9 bases between the germline ends. The V gene's germline CDR1 is SGDLS and CDR2 YYNGEE. CDR3 nucleotides: TGTGCCAGCAGCGTAGAAGGGGGAACAACTAATGAAAAACTGTTTTTT. It encodes CASSVEGGTTNEKLFF.

The CDR3 DNA is TGTGCCAGCTCACCATCGATCGCGGGGACGAACACCGGGGAGCTGTTTTTT. This gives the protein CASSPSIAGTNTGELFF. The chain employs TRBV18 and TRBJ2-2, with TRBD2 as a possible D gene (6 bases). Germline V gene sequence: CDR1 KGHSH, CDR2 LQKENI. Trimming took 2 bases from V and 0 from J, leaving 13 bases between them. The CDR3 has 17 amino acids.